The source of this T cell receptor (beta chain) is a study of cytomegalovirus exposure and HLA in healthy donors. Study conclusions and caveats: It was confirmed in vitro that three of the CMV-associated chains were specific for CMV antigens. A later analysis showed HLA-associated TCR beta chains outstripping equally common others in clonal expansion. In a later analysis, productive TCRs from donors in an Asian-associated ancestry cluster reportedly carried fewer N-insertions than the cohort mean.

The PCR ran on 60 Vbeta and 13 Jbeta primers. Generated by immunoSEQ multiplex PCR, the TCRdb table keeps only in-frame clones and is missing some. Of around 170,000 clones listed, approximately 78% are singletons. A note on this clone: Its antigen is unknown.

V lost 0 bases to trimming and J lost 1 base, with 5 bases between them. The CDR3 covers 14 residues. CDR1 is MNHEY, CDR2 SVGAGI, per germline. Sequencing used PBMCs. The chain recombines TRBV6-5 with TRBJ2-3; the D is unclear. This receptor was obtained from a woman aged 18 to 35 in good health and CMV-seronegative. CDR3 region: CASSYSPGTDTQYF. As DNA, the CDR3 is TGTGCCAGCAGTTACTCTCCGGGCACAGATACGCAGTATTTT.